These T cell receptor beta chains were read from a single sample in a study of OX40 agonist ivuxolimab in advanced cancers. Sequencing was performed with immunoSEQ multiplex PCR; in TCRdb, only in-frame clones are kept and a portion is missing. The table has approximately 76,000 clones, more than 70% seen once; the top ten hold 0.78%. This specimen consisted of CD4+ or CD8+ T cells sorted from blood, obtained in a trial of the OX40 agonist ivuxolimab. These receptors came from an adult with an advanced solid tumor such as melanoma, head and neck, liver or kidney cancer. Each CDR3 is given with its conserved first and last residue. The order of the fields is D gene, J gene, V gene, clone size, CDR3 DNA, CDR3 protein. A D gene is named only where the DNA matches it firmly. The size of a clone is reported for some rows only, either as once, few or many, or as a class for expanded clones.

D: TRBD1; J: TRBJ1-5; V: TRBV28; size: few; DNA: TGTGCCAGCACTCTTTCAGGGGGCTCTCAGCCCCAGCATTTT; CDR3: CASTLSGGSQPQHF
D: TRBD1; J: TRBJ2-3; V: TRBV6-5; size: .; DNA: TGTGCCAGCAGTCCAGGACAGGGGATCACAGATACGCAGTATTTT; CDR3: CASSPGQGITDTQYF
D: .; J: TRBJ2-5; V: TRBV15; size: .; DNA: TGTGCCACCAGCCCAAGGGCCCAAGAGACCCAGTACTTC; CDR3: CATSPRAQETQYF
D: .; J: TRBJ2-4; V: TRBV5-1; size: .; DNA: TGCGCCAGCAGCTTTTGGGGCCAGCCCGAAAACATTCAGTACTTC; CDR3: CASSFWGQPENIQYF
D: TRBD1; J: TRBJ1-5; V: TRBV2; size: .; DNA: TGTGCCAGCAAAATCGGACAGGTCAATCAGCCCCAGCATTTT; CDR3: CASKIGQVNQPQHF
D: .; J: TRBJ2-3; V: TRBV10-3; size: .; DNA: TGTGCCATCAGTCGAACGACAGATACGCAGTATTTT; CDR3: CAISRTTDTQYF
D: .; J: TRBJ2-7; V: TRBV7-9; size: .; DNA: TGTGCCAGCAGCTTGTCAGGCTACGAGCAGTACTTC; CDR3: CASSLSGYEQYF
D: TRBD1; J: TRBJ1-1; V: TRBV5-1; size: .; DNA: TGCGCCAGCAGCCCGGGGACAGCGAACACTGAAGCTTTCTTT; CDR3: CASSPGTANTEAFF
D: .; J: TRBJ1-1; V: TRBV30; size: .; DNA: TGTGCCTGGAGTGTACGGCGGGACACTGAAGCTTTCTTT; CDR3: CAWSVRRDTEAFF
D: .; J: TRBJ2-7; V: TRBV2; size: .; DNA: TGTGCCAGCAGTGAACAGGGCGGCTCCTACGAGCAGTACTTC; CDR3: CASSEQGGSYEQYF
D: TRBD2; J: TRBJ2-3; V: TRBV30; size: .; DNA: TGTGCCTGGACAGGACTAGCGGGGGGCACAGATACGCAGTATTTT; CDR3: CAWTGLAGGTDTQYF
D: TRBD1; J: TRBJ1-5; V: TRBV9; size: .; DNA: TGTGCCAGCAGCGTAGAGGGGGCTTCGAACCAGCCCCAGCATTTT; CDR3: CASSVEGASNQPQHF
D: TRBD1; J: TRBJ1-5; V: TRBV28; size: .; DNA: TGTGCCAGCGGGGGACAGGGAAGGGTTCAGCCCCAGCATTTT; CDR3: CASGGQGRVQPQHF
D: TRBD1; J: TRBJ1-5; V: TRBV2; size: .; DNA: TGTGCCAGCAGCCGCGACAGGGGGGGACCCAATCAGCCCCAGCATTTT; CDR3: CASSRDRGGPNQPQHF
D: .; J: TRBJ2-1; V: TRBV11-3; size: .; DNA: TGTGCCAGCAGCCCCAACTCTGAGAATGAGCAGTTCTTC; CDR3: CASSPNSENEQFF
D: .; J: TRBJ1-2; V: TRBV28; size: .; DNA: TGTGCCAGCAGTGAACAGAAGGACGGCCAATATGGCTACACCTTC; CDR3: CASSEQKDGQYGYTF
D: .; J: TRBJ2-2; V: TRBV6-5; size: .; DNA: TGTGCCAGCAGTTACAACACCGGGGAGCTGTTTTTT; CDR3: CASSYNTGELFF
D: .; J: TRBJ2-2; V: TRBV5-4; size: .; DNA: TGTGCCAGCAGTCCCGCCCAGGGGGGGGGCAGGAACACCGGGGAGCTGTTTTTT; CDR3: CASSPAQGGGRNTGELFF
D: .; J: TRBJ1-5; V: TRBV10-2; size: .; DNA: TGCGCCAGCAGTGACATTAATCAGCCCCAGCATTTT; CDR3: CASSDINQPQHF
D: TRBD1; J: TRBJ2-7; V: TRBV11-2; size: once; DNA: TGTGCCAGCAGCCAGAATGGACAGGTAGGCTACGAGCAGTACTTC; CDR3: CASSQNGQVGYEQYF
D: TRBD1; J: TRBJ2-2; V: TRBV7-3; size: .; DNA: TGTGCCAGCAGCCCGGGACAGGGGACCGGGGAGCTGTTTTTT; CDR3: CASSPGQGTGELFF
D: .; J: TRBJ1-2; V: TRBV10-3; size: .; DNA: TGTGCCATCAGTGAGACAGGATTCTATGGCTACACCTTC; CDR3: CAISETGFYGYTF
D: .; J: TRBJ2-7; V: TRBV6-6; size: .; DNA: TGTGCCAGCACGGGGGAGACGGAGGAGCAGTACTTC; CDR3: CASTGETEEQYF